This entry lists 26 T cell receptor beta chains sequenced from one sample in a study of monozygotic twins with inflammatory bowel disease. TCRdb reprocessed the 5' RACE reads; each CDR3 protein has one entry and no DNA is given. This specimen shows some 200,000 distinct CDR3 sequences; the ten leading clones hold approximately 1.6%. Sequencing was done on a sample of blood. These TCRs come from a human donor with ulcerative colitis or Crohn's disease, or a healthy co-twin of an affected twin (not recorded which).

The chain carries TRBV2 and TRBJ2-1. CDR1 is SNHLY and CDR2 is FYNNEI in the germline V gene. CDR3 length equals 15 residues. The CDR3 is CASSEEVLSYNEQFF.

This sequence joins TRBV5-1 and TRBJ1-1; TCRdb picks TRBD1, but there is no DNA to check that call. The V gene's germline CDR1 is SGHRS and CDR2 YFSETQ. The CDR3 is 16 residues long. This CDR3 is CASSLVSMGLNTEAFF.

This chain uses TRBV12-3 or TRBV12-4 with TRBJ1-2; with no DNA, the TCRdb D assignment of TRBD1 cannot be verified. The CDR3 runs to 16 residues. This chain's CDR3 is CASSLSWAGQGGGYTF.

V and J are TRBV6-5 and TRBJ1-1; without DNA, the TCRdb call of TRBD1 cannot be checked. Germline CDR1 and CDR2: MNHEY and SVGAGI. The CDR3 is 12 residues long. The CDR3 region is CASSYSAGAAFF.

The chain recombines TRBV12-3 or TRBV12-4 with TRBJ1-2. This CDR3 spans 14 amino acids. CDR3 amino acids: CASSLGSGRKDYTF.

This rearrangement joins TRBV29-1 to TRBJ2-3; the D call of TRBD1 rests on TCRdb alone, since no DNA is present to check it. CDR3 length: 15 amino acids. Germline CDR1 and CDR2: SQVTM and ANQGSEA. The CDR3 spells CSVESLGGGTDTQYF.

The V call is TRBV12-3 or TRBV12-4, the J call TRBJ1-2; TCRdb returns TRBD1, unconfirmable since there is no DNA. CDR3 length equals 14 residues. This chain's CDR3 is CASSPGQGVNGYTF.

The chain combines TRBV20-1 with TRBJ1-2; the TCRdb call, TRBD1, lacks DNA for checking. Looked up from germline, CDR1 is DFQATT and CDR2 is SNEGSKA (reference sequence). The CDR3 runs to 12 residues. CDR3 loop: CSPRESNYGYTF.

This chain connects TRBV5-5 to TRBJ2-2. CDR3 length: 14 residues. CDR1 is SGHKS, CDR2 YYEKEE, per germline (reference sequence). The CDR3 is CASLRNTNTGELFF.

The chain joins TRBV24-1 to TRBJ1-5. Germline V lookup: CDR1 KGHDR, CDR2 SFDVKD. The CDR3 totals 12 residues. CDR3 loop: CATEGGNQPQHF.

J is TRBJ1-2 and V is TRBV6-5; TCRdb names TRBD1, which stays unverified in the absence of DNA. Germline V gene sequence: CDR1 MNHEY, CDR2 SVGAGI. The CDR3 runs to 15 residues. The CDR3 region is CASSYSMRGESGYTF.

The rearrangement joins TRBV18 to TRBJ1-2; no DNA is available, so the TRBD1 call from TCRdb remains unchecked. CDR3 size: 14 residues. The V gene's germline CDR1 is KGHSH and CDR2 LQKENI. CDR3 residues: CASSRTGVGYGYTF.

The chain couples TRBV5-1 to TRBJ1-2; TCRdb lists TRBD1, though no DNA is available to test this call. This CDR3 spans 15 amino acids. CDR1 and CDR2 from the germline V gene are SGHRS and YFSETQ. CDR3 protein: CASSFRLTGARGYTF.

The rearrangement joins TRBV7-2 to TRBJ2-5; TCRdb outputs TRBD1, but without DNA this stays unchecked. The CDR3 extends over 14 amino acids. Germline loops: CDR1 SGHTA, CDR2 FQGNSA. CDR3 protein: CASSFATGRETQYF.

J is TRBJ2-1 and V is TRBV18; absent DNA, TCRdb's TRBD2 call cannot be checked. This CDR3 comprises 17 residues. Per germline, CDR1 KGHSH and CDR2 LQKENI. CDR3: CASSPGQGLSSGDEQFF.

The chain's CDR3 is CASTQGYGYTF. The chain combines TRBV12-3 or TRBV12-4 with TRBJ1-2; the TCRdb D gene call, TRBD1, has no DNA to confirm it. The CDR3 covers 11 residues.

CDR3 region: CASSLGQGYSPLHF. The chain employs TRBV27 and TRBJ1-6; TCRdb's D gene call, TRBD1, goes unchecked for lack of DNA. The CDR3 contains 14 residues. From germline, CDR1 is MNHEY and CDR2 SMNVEV (reference sequence).

CDR3 residues: CSASLDSKGPDTQYF. This sequence joins TRBV20-1 and TRBJ2-3; TCRdb calls TRBD1, which cannot be checked without DNA. CDR1 and CDR2 (germline): DFQATT, SNEGSKA (reference sequence). The CDR3 is 15 residues long.

The V call is TRBV6-5, the J call TRBJ2-7; the D call from TCRdb, TRBD1, cannot be confirmed without DNA. Germline CDR1 reads MNHEY; CDR2 reads SVGAGI. The CDR3 loop spans 15 amino acids. CDR3 sequence: CASSYSGTGGYEQYF.

This chain uses TRBV7-9 with TRBJ2-3; TCRdb lists TRBD1, though no DNA is available to test this call. There are 14 residues in the CDR3. Germline values: CDR1 SEHNR, CDR2 FQNEAQ (reference sequence). The CDR3 sequence is CASSQGTSTDTQYF. Filled out from reference TRBV7-9 and TRBJ2-3, the complete variable domain reads DTGVSQNPRHKITKRGQNVTFRCDPISEHNRLYWYRQTLGQGPEFLTYFQNEAQLEKSRLLSDRFSAERPKGSFSTLEIQRTEQGDSAMYLCASSQGTSTDTQYFGPGTRLTVL.

This chain joins TRBV5-1 and TRBJ1-2. The germline V gene has CDR1 SGHRS and CDR2 YFSETQ. This CDR3 spans 12 amino acids. CDR3 in amino acids: CASSFNSNGYTF. The variable domain in full, with the rest retrieved from reference TRBV5-1 and TRBJ1-2, is KAGVTQTPRYLIKTRGQQVTLSCSPISGHRSVSWYQQTPGQGLQFLFEYFSETQRNKGNFPGRFSGRQFSNSRSEMNVSTLELGDSALYLCASSFNSNGYTFGSGTRLTVV.

This chain uses TRBV5-6 with TRBJ2-3; TCRdb proposes TRBD2, but this gene call is untestable without DNA. Germline V gene data show CDR1 as SGHDT and CDR2 as YYEEEE. This CDR3 region has 16 residues. CDR3 protein: CASSPREADYTDTQYF.

The chain couples TRBV18 to TRBJ1-1; TCRdb outputs TRBD1, but without DNA this stays unchecked. Germline CDR1 and CDR2: KGHSH and LQKENI. The CDR3 has 15 amino acids. The CDR3 sequence is CASSENGGSNTEAFF. Full variable domain (remainder filled in from reference TRBV18 and TRBJ1-1): NAGVMQNPRHLVRRRGQEARLRCSPMKGHSHVYWYRQLPEEGLKFMVYLQKENIIDESGMPKERFSAEFPKEGPSILRIQQVVRGDSAAYFCASSENGGSNTEAFFGQGTRLTVV.

The chain recombines TRBV21-1 with TRBJ1-1; TCRdb names TRBD1, which stays unverified in the absence of DNA. TRBV21-1 represents a pseudogene. This CDR3 region has 16 residues. CDR3 loop: CASSERGWTENTEAFF.

The chain uses TRBV10-3 and TRBJ1-2. The length of the CDR3 is 12 residues. Germline-derived CDR1 and CDR2 are ENHRY and SYGVKD. The CDR3 loop reads CAIWGGDYGYTF.

This sequence joins TRBV6-1 and TRBJ1-5; the TCRdb D gene call, TRBD1, has no DNA to confirm it. Germline V CDR1 and CDR2: MNHNS, SASEGT. The CDR3 length is 16 residues. CDR3 region: CASSGTGNIWNQPQHF.